The 27 T cell receptor beta chains below come from one sample, sequenced in a study of identical twins' blood T cells. TCRdb ran MiXCR on the 5' RACE reads and lists one entry per CDR3 protein. Of around 380,000 distinct CDR3 sequences listed, 25% to 35% are singletons. Input material: PBMCs. The receptors shown here come from a woman between 18 and 50 years old in good health.

The chain has TRBV4-3 and TRBJ1-2; unclear D gene. There are 12 residues in the CDR3. The V and J ends lost 0 bases and 8 bases respectively, with 7 bases between them. Germline assignment: CDR1 LGHNA and CDR2 YSLEER. This CDR3 is CASSQDLAGYTF. The CDR3 DNA reads as TGCGCCAGCAGCCAAGATCTTGCCGGCTACACCTTC.

This clonotype has only a few counts. This chain links TRBV25-1 with TRBJ1-1; no reliable D call. Trimming removed 1 base from V and 5 bases from J, with 14 bases in between. This CDR3 spans 15 amino acids. The germline gives CDR1 MGHDK, CDR2 SYGVNS. CDR3: CASSEWPGMGTEAFF. DNA for the CDR3: TGTGCCAGCAGTGAATGGCCGGGGATGGGTACTGAAGCTTTCTTT.

The chain couples TRBV6-5 to TRBJ1-1, with no clear D. Germline CDR1 reads MNHEY; CDR2 reads SVGAGI. The CDR3 runs to 14 residues. Trimming took 4 bases from V and 5 from J, leaving 14 bases between them. CDR3 nucleotide sequence: TGTGCCAGCAGTTTTCCAGGCGTGGGGACTGAAGCTTTCTTT. Translating it yields CASSFPGVGTEAFF.

The chain combines TRBV27 with TRBJ2-1; no reliable D call. There are 14 residues in the CDR3. Between the trimmed V and J ends, which lost 0 bases and 6 bases, there was a span of 9 bases. Germline-derived CDR1 and CDR2 are MNHEY and SMNVEV (reference sequence). CDR3 residues: CASSLSGGSNEQFF. The CDR3 DNA follows: TGTGCCAGCAGTTTATCGGGTGGAAGCAATGAGCAGTTCTTC.

The J gene is TRBJ2-1, the V gene TRBV14; D perhaps matches TRBD2 (5 bases). V lost 10 bases, J lost 5 bases, and 15 bases lay in between. This CDR3 is built from 13 residues. The germline gives CDR1 SGHDN, CDR2 FVKESK. CDR3 loop: CATERAWNNEQFF. In nucleotides, the CDR3 is TGTGCCACCGAGAGGGCCTGGAACAATGAGCAGTTCTTC. Drawing the rest from reference TRBV14 and TRBJ2-1, the complete variable domain is EAGVTQFPSHSVIEKGQTVTLRCDPISGHDNLYWYRRVMGKEIKFLLHFVKESKQDESGMPNNRFLAERTGGTYSTLKVQPAELEDSGVYFCATERAWNNEQFFGPGTRLTVL.

This clonotype was seen repeatedly, ten times or more. This chain joins TRBV20-1 and TRBJ2-2; D is perhaps TRBD1 (6 bases). CDR1 is DFQATT and CDR2 is SNEGSKA in the germline V gene (reference sequence). Trimming pared 0 bases from V and 5 bases from J, leaving 25 bases between. The CDR3 covers 19 residues. The chain's CDR3 is CSARDISGSRGSWTGELFF. CDR3 coding DNA: TGCAGTGCTAGAGATATATCCGGTTCGAGGGGGAGTTGGACCGGGGAGCTGTTTTTT.

With respect to this clonotype: As the CDR3 is not closed by the conserved phenylalanine or tryptophan, this likely results from a read error. The gene calls are TRBV5-1 and TRBJ2-7; the D gene is possibly TRBD2 (6 bases). The CDR3 runs to 15 residues. The V end was cut by 2 bases, the J end by 0 bases, with 12 bases between. Germline V CDR1 and CDR2: SGHRS, YFSETQ. The CDR3 reads CASSLAGTSSYEQYL. CDR3 coding DNA: TGCGCCAGCAGCTTAGCGGGCACCAGCTCCTACGAGCAGTACTTA.

The rearrangement links TRBV6-5 to TRBJ1-1; D not resolved. The CDR3 sequence is 14 residues long. The germline CDR1 and CDR2 sequences are MNHEY and SVGAGI. V shed 0 bases and J shed 6 bases, with 11 bases lying between them. The CDR3 reads CASSYSPVVSEAFF. Here the CDR3 DNA reads TGTGCCAGCAGTTACTCGCCGGTGGTTTCTGAAGCTTTCTTT.

The genes are TRBV6-1 and TRBJ1-2; weak D call: TRBD1 (6 bases). Trimming left V 6 bases short and J 2 bases short, with 22 bases between. There are 17 residues in the CDR3. Germline V lookup: CDR1 MNHNS, CDR2 SASEGT. CDR3 DNA: TGTGCCAGCAGCTGGGGAGGAACAGGGTTGGAAAACTATGGCTACACCTTC. Translating gives CASSWGGTGLENYGYTF.

The chain uses TRBV12-3 or TRBV12-4 and TRBJ2-1, with unresolved D. Trimming pared 6 bases from V and 5 bases from J, leaving 11 bases between. The CDR3 sequence is 13 residues long. CDR3 amino acids: CASSPTSHNEQFF. CDR3 DNA: TGTGCCAGCAGCCCGACTTCACACAATGAGCAGTTCTTC.

The chain employs TRBV7-6 and TRBJ1-6; tentative D call: TRBD1 (6 bases). The V end lost 6 bases, the J end lost 9 bases, and 12 bases lay between the germline ends. From germline, CDR1 is SGHVS and CDR2 FNYEAQ. The CDR3 spans 13 residues. CDR3 nucleotides: TGTGCCAGCAGTGGGGGGCAGAGTTCACCCCTCCACTTT. Its protein product is CASSGGQSSPLHF.

This rearrangement joins TRBV5-1 to TRBJ1-3; TRBD1 is a possible D gene (6 bases). Germline values: CDR1 SGHRS, CDR2 YFSETQ. The CDR3 sequence is 15 residues long. The germline V and J ends were trimmed by 4 bases and 2 bases, with 13 bases remaining between them. The CDR3 protein is CASSENPGAGNTIYF. The CDR3 DNA is TGCGCCAGCAGCGAGAACCCAGGGGCTGGAAACACCATATATTTT.

This chain links TRBV15 with TRBJ2-1; D gene unclear. V lost 3 bases, J lost 0 bases, and 9 bases lay in between. This CDR3 contains 15 residues. From germline, CDR1 is LNHNV and CDR2 YYDKDF (reference sequence). The CDR3 DNA is TGTGCCACCAGCAGGCGGACGTACTCCTACAATGAGCAGTTCTTC. Residues: CATSRRTYSYNEQFF. Combining the CDR3 with reference TRBV15 and TRBJ2-1 gives the whole variable domain DAMVIQNPRYQVTQFGKPVTLSCSQTLNHNVMYWYQQKSSQAPKLLFHYYDKDFNNEADTPDNFQSRRPNTSFCFLDIRSPGLGDTAMYLCATSRRTYSYNEQFFGPGTRLTVL.

The CDR3 coding sequence is TGTGCCAGCAGCCAAGTGGGGATTGCGGCTTTCTTT. Encoded protein: CASSQVGIAAFF. The chain combines TRBV3-1 with TRBJ1-1; D not certain. V was pared by 1 base and J by 11 bases, with 11 bases between. The germline gives CDR1 LGHDT, CDR2 YNNKEL (reference sequence). The CDR3 sequence is 12 residues long.

V and J are TRBV12-3 or TRBV12-4 and TRBJ1-1; tentative D call: TRBD1 (5 bases). CDR3 length equals 17 residues. Trimming shortened V by 1 base and J by 2 bases, and 17 bases separated the two germline ends. The CDR3 DNA reads TGTGCCAGCAGTTTAGTGGGTCATGGGGCGCTCAACACTGAAGCTTTCTTT. Its protein is CASSLVGHGALNTEAFF.

The chain joins TRBV19 to TRBJ1-2; 7 positions match TRBD1. The CDR3 consists of 14 residues. Losses at the gene ends were 7 bases for V and 4 bases for J; bases not matched to a gene: 9. Germline CDR1 is LNHDA and CDR2 is SQIVND (reference sequence). This CDR3 reads CASIAGQRSYGYTF. CDR3 nucleotide sequence: TGTGCCAGTATCGCGGGACAGCGGTCCTATGGCTACACCTTC.

This clonotype was observed many times. This sequence joins TRBV29-1 and TRBJ2-2; D is uncertain. This CDR3 spans 14 amino acids. The germline V gene has CDR1 SQVTM and CDR2 ANQGSEA. Trimming stripped 6 bases from V and 1 base from J, with 12 bases between. In DNA, the CDR3 is TGCAGCGTGGATGGCCTAAGGAACACCGGGGAGCTGTTTTTT. This sequence encodes CSVDGLRNTGELFF.

The sample holds a few counts of this clonotype. The V gene is TRBV20-1, the J gene TRBJ2-5, with D perhaps being TRBD1 or TRBD2 (5 bases each). Germline V gene lookup returns CDR1 DFQATT and CDR2 SNEGSKA (reference sequence). This CDR3 has 12 amino acids. V was shortened by 3 bases and J by 2 bases, with 7 bases between the two germline ends. CDR3 coding DNA: TGCAGTGCTAGGGGGGTTCAAGAGACCCAGTACTTC. Amino acids: CSARGVQETQYF.

The genes are TRBV27 and TRBJ2-2; 7 bases are shared with TRBD2. V gave up 5 bases and J gave up 3 bases; unmatched junction bases: 12. This CDR3 has 17 amino acids. Germline CDR1 and CDR2: MNHEY and SMNVEV (reference sequence). The CDR3 DNA reads as TGTGCCAGCAGTCAACGTGGGACTACCAAACACACCGGGGAGCTGTTTTTT. Translated, it gives CASSQRGTTKHTGELFF.

The sample holds a few counts of this clonotype. The chain uses TRBV20-1 and TRBJ1-1; maybe TRBD1 (5 bases). Germline assignment: CDR1 DFQATT and CDR2 SNEGSKA (reference sequence). This CDR3 spans 14 amino acids. The V and J ends lost 6 bases and 3 bases respectively, with 17 bases between them. Here the CDR3 DNA reads TGCAGTGCCCCTCGGGGGGTCGACGACACTGAAGCTTTCTTT. Translated, it gives CSAPRGVDDTEAFF.

V and J are TRBV10-3 and TRBJ2-1; TRBD2 matches 12 bases. Germline CDR1 is ENHRY and CDR2 is SYGVKD. The CDR3 loop spans 16 amino acids. V lost 0 bases and J lost 8; bases outside the gene matches: 5. CDR3 region: CAISESPSGGAYEQFF. The CDR3 DNA reads TGTGCCATCAGTGAGTCTCCTAGCGGGGGGGCCTATGAGCAGTTCTTC.

This sequence joins TRBV12-3 or TRBV12-4 and TRBJ1-1, with D possibly matching TRBD1 (5 bases). V lost 4 bases to trimming and J lost 2 bases, with 17 bases between them. The CDR3 totals 16 residues. The CDR3: CASSSIYGGVNTEAFF. In DNA, the CDR3 is TGTGCCAGCAGTTCCATTTACGGGGGGGTTAACACTGAAGCTTTCTTT.

The rearrangement links TRBV6-2 or TRBV6-3 to TRBJ1-5, with D maybe TRBD1 (6 bases). Germline V CDR1 and CDR2: MNHEY, SVGEGT. Trimming removed 7 bases at V and 0 bases at J, with 16 bases between. The CDR3 loop spans 16 amino acids. CDR3 in amino acids: CASTTIGQSSNQPQHF. For the CDR3, the DNA is TGTGCCAGCACAACAATCGGACAGTCTAGCAATCAGCCCCAGCATTTT.

About this clonotype: Since the CDR3 does not end with the conserved phenylalanine or tryptophan, this likely comes from a read error. The genes are TRBV3-1 and TRBJ1-2; TRBD1 is a possible D gene (5 bases). The germline gives CDR1 LGHDT, CDR2 YNNKEL (reference sequence). The CDR3 has 17 residues. V was pared by 0 bases and J by 8 bases, with 22 bases between. In nucleotides, the CDR3 is TGTGCCAGCAGCCAAGAATCCAATAGGGGATCAAGGCCCGGCTACACCCTC. As protein: CASSQESNRGSRPGYTL.

The table lists this clonotype with a few counts. The V gene is TRBV19, the J gene TRBJ2-7; 8 positions agree with TRBD2. Germline V gene lookup returns CDR1 LNHDA and CDR2 SQIVND (reference sequence). This CDR3 region has 18 residues. Trimming at V came to 5 bases and at J to 2 bases, leaving 17 bases not matched to a gene. CDR3 DNA: TGTGCCAGTAGTTCGGTGCCTGTCGAGCGGGGGCTGGCCTACGAGCAGTACTTC. Translated, it gives CASSSVPVERGLAYEQYF.

This chain connects TRBV20-1 to TRBJ1-4; the D gene is possibly TRBD1 (6 bases). CDR1 and CDR2 (germline): DFQATT, SNEGSKA (reference sequence). Trimming left V 0 bases short and J 5 bases short, with 16 bases between. The length of the CDR3 is 16 residues. The CDR3 DNA sequence: TGCAGTGCTAGAGATGGGGGCGGAAGTAGCAATGAAAAACTGTTTTTT. This translates into CSARDGGGSSNEKLFF.

This chain uses TRBV29-1 with TRBJ1-2; no clear D. Germline CDR1 and CDR2: SQVTM and ANQGSEA. CDR3 length equals 13 residues. Trimming stripped 6 bases from V and 4 bases from J, with 15 bases between. In DNA form, the CDR3 reads TGCAGCGTCGTTCCGGGGTGGGGCTATGGCTACACCTTC. Protein: CSVVPGWGYGYTF.